This T cell receptor beta chain was found in a study of tumor-infiltrating lymphocytes in primary liver carcinoma (dated 2017 in TCRdb). Turning to the overall study: Of the five patients (three men and two women, aged 30 to 69 years), four had hepatocellular carcinoma and one had combined HCC and intrahepatic cholangiocarcinoma. The five patients had tumors of stage T1-T3 N0M0, with maximum diameters ranging from 4.2 to 10 cm. Roughly 3.5 to 8 million productive TCRbeta reads were obtained per sample, and no significant difference in read depth was found between tissue types. The study combined TCRbeta repertoire sequencing, expression microarrays and whole-exome sequencing across five regions of each liver tumor, with adjacent normal tissue and blood. A total of roughly 35 specimens from 5 patients, comprising some 25 tumor regions, 5 adjacent noncancerous liver tissues and 5 peripheral blood samples, were covered by TCRbeta repertoire sequencing. The roughly 25 tumor region samples were profiled with Agilent mRNA microarrays so that TCRbeta repertoire diversity could be related to the local molecular phenotype. Repertoires from technical replicates were highly reproducible, with mean shared-clone rates about 0.86 and correlation coefficients above 0.98.

On the study overall, not on this receptor specifically: Only the TCR beta chain was sequenced, so true repertoire diversity is likely underestimated because unpaired alpha chains were not captured. With just a handful of patients in the study, the authors point out that the findings should be validated in a larger study. Pairs of tumor regions showed greater repertoire overlap (mean roughly 35%) than tumor-adjacent pairs (17%) or tumor-blood pairs (approximately 15%), which is consistent with antigen-driven expansion. The top 250 clones made up a significantly larger repertoire fraction in tumors than in blood (p = 0.039). Bulk unsorted samples precluded comparing CD4+ and CD8+ T cell repertoires. Only about 7-24% of top clones were present in all five regions of a tumor, suggesting spatial heterogeneity of tumor-infiltrating T cells.

In this sample, this clonotype turned up once. The antigen this receptor binds is unknown. The input lacks base qualities; no much larger clone sits a single base away. A single read constitutes weak evidence. A constant-region primer and ProtoScript II reverse transcriptase were used to reverse-transcribe TCRbeta-specific cDNA from approximately 450 ng total RNA. The TCRbeta libraries were prepared through three rounds of nested multiplex PCR following a slightly modified ARM-PCR procedure. A final 25-cycle PCR with Deep VentR polymerase added sample barcodes and Illumina adapters. Before sequencing, amplicons between 200 and 500 bp were purified from gel using a QIAquick gel extraction kit. An Illumina HiSeq 2500 was used to sequence the TCRbeta amplicons, generating 250-bp paired-end reads. The paper's processing steps were these. Quality trimming of reads was performed with Trimmomatic v0.33, and paired reads were merged with FLASH v1.2.11 so that full CDR3 sequences could be recovered. V, D and J germline segments were assigned to the rearranged TCRbeta sequences by MiGEC v1.2.1b. Clonotype statistics, along with Shannon-Wiener diversity indices, were calculated using VDJtools v1.0.0. To cut down on sampling bias, every analysis after diversity analysis relied on just the 250 most abundant clonotypes from each sample. Starting from the raw public reads, TCRdb applied fastp trimming at Q25, assembled clones with MiXCR and retained in-frame beta chains. Each record represents a unique CDR3 protein, reported with the most common genes and DNA among its rows. TCRdb's processing, not the study's, gives the V and J calls here. This sample gives 75,000 to 90,000 distinct CDR3 sequences in total; 55% to 85% of them show up just once. Approximately 19% of the sample lies in the top ten.

Total RNA and DNA were co-extracted from around 18-30 mg of bulk tissue with the AllPrep DNA/RNA mini kit, without cell sorting. Five patients with histopathologically diagnosed primary liver carcinoma underwent surgical resection in China between late 2015 and 2016. Patients had chronic HBV infection and were treatment-naive at sampling. Each tumor was sampled at five spatially separated regions: the superior, inferior, left-lateral and right-lateral poles and the tumor centre. More than 75% viable tumor cells were found by histology in every tumor sample. Fresh tumor and adjacent tissue pieces were bisected; one half was stored in RNAlater at -80°C, the other sent for histology. The TCR originated in a man aged 40-49 years with primary liver carcinoma and hepatitis B virus infection. The sample comprised liver tumor tissue from sampling region 1. Per the publication, the cell subset or site label means: tumor region T1, superior pole.

The base sequence is TGTGCCAGCGGCCTATCTGTGCGAATGTCCTACGAGCAGTACTTC. This sequence encodes CASGLSVRMSYEQYF. The sequence links TRBV11-2 to TRBJ2-7; no D gene is confidently identified. V and J lose 8 bases and 1 base, and a span of 18 bases separates them. The CDR3 goes from the cysteine to the phenylalanine over 15 residues. Only the CDR3 DNA is retained, 45 bases long and in frame from the first base. The germline V gene encodes CDR1 SGHAT and CDR2 FQNNGV.